This TCR beta chain came from a study of lung T cells in sarcoidosis with Löfgren's syndrome. Study in general: CD4+ T cells build up in sarcoidosis bronchoalveolar lavage fluid. Analyses focused on Löfgren's syndrome patients.

Trimming left V 10 bases short and J 8 bases short, with 32 bases between. The germline CDR1 and CDR2 sequences are MNHNS and SASEGT. CDR3 length: 17 residues. For this clonotype: The antigen is not known.

Each CDR3 protein is one row after TCRdb ran MiXCR on the reads. The repertoire consists of 60,000 to 65,000 distinct CDR3 sequences, with 21% occurring once and the leading ten covering about 2.5%. Study findings and constraints: Multiple Löfgren's syndrome patients reportedly shared TRAV12-1 and TRBV2 CDR3 motifs. Löfgren's syndrome patients reportedly showed greatest TRAV12-1 and TRBV2 expansion versus controls.

The rearrangement links TRBV6-1 to TRBJ1-2, with unresolved D. The sequencing input was CD4+ T cells from PBMCs. This TCR was recovered from a human donor with sarcoidosis (Löfgren's syndrome or another form), or a control subject (not recorded which). CDR3 sequence reads: CAISRMPTGSEGYGYTF. Here the CDR3 DNA reads TGTGCCATCTCCCGAATGCCTACCGGGTCCGAGGGCTACGGCTACACCTTC.